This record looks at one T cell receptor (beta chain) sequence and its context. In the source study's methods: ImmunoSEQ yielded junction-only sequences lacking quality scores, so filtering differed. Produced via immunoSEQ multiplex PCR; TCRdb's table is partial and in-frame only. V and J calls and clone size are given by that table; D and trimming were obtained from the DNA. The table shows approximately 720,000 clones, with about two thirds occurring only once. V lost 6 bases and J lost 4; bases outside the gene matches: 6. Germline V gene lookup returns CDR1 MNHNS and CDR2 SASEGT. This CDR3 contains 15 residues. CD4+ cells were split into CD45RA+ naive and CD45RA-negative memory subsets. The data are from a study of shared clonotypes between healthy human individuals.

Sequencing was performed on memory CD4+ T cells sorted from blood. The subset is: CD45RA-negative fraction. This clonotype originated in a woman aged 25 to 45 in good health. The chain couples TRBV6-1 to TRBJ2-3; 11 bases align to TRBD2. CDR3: CASRGLAAGPDTQYF. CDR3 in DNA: TGTGCCAGCAGGGGACTAGCGGCCGGACCAGATACGCAGTATTTT.